A selection of T cell receptor beta chains follows, all from one sample in a study of PD-1 blockade in classical Hodgkin lymphoma. The protocol was immunoSEQ multiplex PCR, while the TCRdb copy is restricted to in-frame clones and leaves out a portion. Of about 19,000 clones detected, about four fifths appear once; the ten largest clones hold roughly 19%. The material sequenced was peripheral blood mononuclear cells (PBMCs), taken before the second cycle of nivolumab. Receptors were obtained from a human donor with classical Hodgkin lymphoma. Each CDR3 is given with its conserved first and last residue. A D gene is named only where the DNA matches it firmly. Expanded clones are given a class, and other clones once, few, many or no size at all.

cdr3_length d_call clone_size j_call v_call cdr3_aa cdr3_nt
14 - - TRBJ2-2 TRBV7-8 CASSLVVNTGELFF TGTGCCAGCAGCTTAGTGGTGAACACCGGGGAGCTGTTTTTT
15 TRBD1 - TRBJ1-2 TRBV7-2 CASSSLTGGWGGYTF TGTGCCAGCAGCTCTTTAACAGGGGGCTGGGGTGGCTACACCTTC
11 - once TRBJ1-1 TRBV5-1 CASSGGAEAFF TGCGCCAGCAGCGGGGGTGCTGAAGCTTTCTTT
15 - - TRBJ2-7 TRBV6-5 CASTKNRDGPYEQYF TGTGCCAGCACAAAAAACCGGGACGGCCCCTACGAGCAGTACTTC
16 - - TRBJ2-7 TRBV13 CASSLLEENLRNEQYF TGTGCCAGCAGCCTCCTAGAGGAGAATCTTAGGAACGAGCAGTACTTC
13 - - TRBJ1-1 TRBV19 CASSRGGGTEAFF TGTGCCAGTAGTCGGGGGGGAGGGACTGAAGCTTTCTTT
12 - - TRBJ2-2 TRBV14 CASSHFYGELFF TGTGCCAGCAGCCATTTTTACGGGGAGCTGTTTTTT
14 TRBD1 - TRBJ1-1 TRBV14 CASSQVDRGTEAFF TGTGCCAGCAGCCAAGTAGACAGGGGGACTGAAGCTTTCTTT
14 TRBD1 once TRBJ2-7 TRBV30 CAWSLGQGDHEQYF TGTGCCTGGAGTCTGGGACAGGGGGACCACGAGCAGTACTTC
13 - - TRBJ1-2 TRBV30 CAWSVITQYGYTF TGTGCCTGGAGTGTAATTACACAGTATGGCTACACCTTC
13 - - TRBJ1-5 TRBV5-4 CASSLSPNQPQHF TGTGCCAGCAGCTTGTCTCCAAATCAGCCCCAGCATTTT
18 TRBD1 few TRBJ1-4 TRBV4-2 CASSQDHRGGLSNEKLFF TGTGCCAGCAGCCAAGATCACAGGGGGGGGTTGTCTAATGAAAAACTGTTTTTT
14 - - TRBJ1-1 TRBV6-5 CASSSQGSTAEAFF TGTGCCAGCAGTTCACAGGGTAGTACCGCTGAAGCTTTCTTT
15 TRBD1 - TRBJ2-5 TRBV7-2 CASSPRGTGAWTQYF TGTGCCAGCAGCCCCAGAGGGACAGGGGCTTGGACCCAGTACTTC
16 TRBD2 once TRBJ2-2 TRBV11-2 CASSFRLAGTGGELFF TGTGCCAGCAGCTTCCGACTAGCGGGGACGGGCGGGGAGCTGTTTTTT
17 TRBD2 - TRBJ2-1 TRBV7-3 CASSLTLIAGGHNEQFF TGTGCCAGCAGCTTAACGCTGATAGCGGGAGGCCATAATGAGCAGTTCTTC
13 - - TRBJ2-7 TRBV11-2 CASSLLRDYEQYF TGTGCCAGCAGCTTATTACGGGACTACGAGCAGTACTTC
13 TRBD1 - TRBJ2-4 TRBV6-1 CAGGDSSKNIQYF TGTGCCGGTGGGGACAGTTCCAAAAACATTCAGTACTTC
15 - once TRBJ2-7 TRBV6-6 CASALLGEGPNEQYF TGTGCCAGCGCATTATTAGGCGAGGGTCCCAACGAGCAGTACTTC
15 - - TRBJ2-1 TRBV18 CASSRYPGAYNEQFF TGTGCCAGCTCACGGTATCCGGGGGCCTACAATGAGCAGTTCTTC
13 - - TRBJ1-5 TRBV7-6 CASSLGTNQPQHF TGTGCCAGCAGCTTAGGGACCAATCAGCCCCAGCATTTT
13 - - TRBJ1-4 TRBV9 CASSAGVNEKLFF TGTGCCAGCAGCGCGGGGGTTAATGAAAAACTGTTTTTT
18 - - TRBJ2-7 TRBV5-1 CASSLGPGKSEWSYEQYF TGCGCCAGCAGCTTGGGTCCAGGAAAATCGGAATGGAGCTACGAGCAGTACTTC
14 - - TRBJ1-1 TRBV10-3 CAIRDPKGGTEAFF TGTGCCATCAGGGACCCTAAGGGGGGCACTGAAGCTTTCTTT
12 - - TRBJ2-2 TRBV28 CASSPNTGELFF TGTGCCAGCAGTCCTAACACCGGGGAGCTGTTTTTT
18 TRBD1 - TRBJ1-5 TRBV7-8 CASSLGTAVYYSNQPQHF TGTGCCAGCAGCTTGGGGACAGCCGTTTATTATAGCAATCAGCCCCAGCATTTT
16 - - TRBJ2-1 TRBV18 CASSYRSARLDNEQFF TGTGCCAGCTCATACCGTTCGGCTCGACTAGACAATGAGCAGTTCTTC
16 - - TRBJ2-7 TRBV5-1 CASSDGGFFSSYEQYF TGCGCCAGCTCCGATGGTGGGTTCTTTAGCTCCTACGAGCAGTACTTC
17 TRBD1 - TRBJ2-3 TRBV19 CASSIFLGQGATDTQYF TGTGCCAGTAGTATCTTTCTCGGACAGGGGGCGACAGATACGCAGTATTTT
13 - - TRBJ1-2 TRBV28 CASSLSANYGYTF TGTGCCAGCAGTTTATCGGCCAACTATGGCTACACCTTC
17 - once TRBJ2-3 TRBV7-2 CASSLALGFIRGDTQYF TGTGCCAGCAGCTTAGCGCTAGGATTTATCAGAGGAGATACGCAGTATTTT
14 - - TRBJ2-5 TRBV29-1 CSGRQANPTETQYF TGCAGCGGGCGACAGGCCAACCCTACGGAGACCCAGTACTTC
16 TRBD1 - TRBJ2-6 TRBV27 CASTTGSPSGANVLTF TGTGCCAGCACGACAGGGTCTCCCTCTGGGGCCAACGTCCTGACTTTC
14 - - TRBJ1-1 TRBV7-2 CASSSLAGAVEAFF TGTGCCAGCAGCTCCCTGGCGGGGGCGGTTGAAGCTTTCTTT
13 TRBD1 few TRBJ2-7 TRBV10-1 CASSESLTGSLYF TGCGCCAGCAGTGAGTCCCTGACAGGGTCATTATACTTC
14 - few TRBJ1-6 TRBV2 CASSFDRRNSPLHF TGTGCCAGCAGTTTCGACAGGAGGAATTCACCCCTCCACTTT
14 - - TRBJ2-1 TRBV4-3 CASSQEGEGNEQFF TGCGCCAGCAGCCAAGAGGGAGAGGGGAATGAGCAGTTCTTC